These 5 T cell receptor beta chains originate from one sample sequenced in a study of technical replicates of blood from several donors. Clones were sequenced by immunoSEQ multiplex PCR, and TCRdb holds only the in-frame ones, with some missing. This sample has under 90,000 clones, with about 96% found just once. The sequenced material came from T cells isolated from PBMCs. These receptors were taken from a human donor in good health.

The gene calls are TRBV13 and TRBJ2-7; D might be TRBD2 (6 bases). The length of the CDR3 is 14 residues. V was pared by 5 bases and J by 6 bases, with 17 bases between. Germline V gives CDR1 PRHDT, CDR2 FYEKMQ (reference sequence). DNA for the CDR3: TGTGCCAGCAGCCATCGGGGGTTTTACCGCGAGCAGTACTTC. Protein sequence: CASSHRGFYREQYF.

The DNA for the CDR3 is TGTGCCAGTAGTCAACAGGGAAGTTGGTCACCCCTCCACTTT. Translated, it gives CASSQQGSWSPLHF. J is TRBJ1-6 and V is TRBV19, with a possible D match to TRBD1 (6 bases). From germline, CDR1 is LNHDA and CDR2 SQIVND (reference sequence). The CDR3 runs to 14 residues. The germline V and J ends were trimmed by 5 bases and 10 bases, with 15 bases remaining between them.

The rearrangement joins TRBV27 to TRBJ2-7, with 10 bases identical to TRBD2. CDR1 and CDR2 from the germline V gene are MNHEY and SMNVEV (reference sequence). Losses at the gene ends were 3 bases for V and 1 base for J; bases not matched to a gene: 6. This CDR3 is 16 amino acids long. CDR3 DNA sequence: TGTGCCAGCAGTTTCTTATCTAGCGGGAGTTCCTACGAGCAGTACTTC. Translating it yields CASSFLSSGSSYEQYF.

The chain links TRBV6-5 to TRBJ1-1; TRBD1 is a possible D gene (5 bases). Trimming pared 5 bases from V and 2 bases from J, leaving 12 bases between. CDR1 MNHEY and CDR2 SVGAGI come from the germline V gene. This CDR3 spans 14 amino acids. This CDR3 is CASSRQLPNTEAFF. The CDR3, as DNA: TGTGCCAGCAGTAGACAGTTACCTAACACTGAAGCTTTCTTT.

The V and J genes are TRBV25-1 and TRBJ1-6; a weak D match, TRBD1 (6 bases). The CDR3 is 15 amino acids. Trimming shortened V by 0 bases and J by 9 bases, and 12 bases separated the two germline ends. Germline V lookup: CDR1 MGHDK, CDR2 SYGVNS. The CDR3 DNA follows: TGTGCCAGCAGTGAATATAGGGGGAAGGGTTCACCCCTCCACTTT. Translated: CASSEYRGKGSPLHF. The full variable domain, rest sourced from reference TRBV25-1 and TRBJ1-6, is EADIYQTPRYLVIGTGKKITLECSQTMGHDKMYWYQQDPGMELHLIHYSYGVNSTEKGDLSSESTVSRIRTEHFPLTLESARPSHTSQYLCASSEYRGKGSPLHFGNGTRLTVT.